These T cell receptor beta chains were read from a single sample in a study of T cell changes during pregnancy in multiple sclerosis. The data were produced by immunoSEQ multiplex PCR, yet TCRdb's version contains in-frame clones alone and is incomplete. The data contain about 100,000 clones, 92% of them singletons. The sequences come from peripheral blood, collected after pregnancy. These receptor sequences come from a female donor with multiple sclerosis, enrolled in a pregnancy study. CDR3s include the opening cysteine and the closing phenylalanine or tryptophan. Clone size is stated in some rows and not others, as once, few, many or a class when expanded.

size	V	J	CDR3
NA	TRBV28	TRBJ1-3	CASSLWGRGGNTIYF
NA	TRBV4-1	TRBJ1-4	CASSPAAENEKLFF
once	TRBV6-6	TRBJ1-5	CASSYSIRGDQPQHF
NA	TRBV6-1	TRBJ2-7	CASIETGTYEQYF
NA	TRBV9	TRBJ2-3	CASSVAGVSTDTQYF
NA	TRBV2	TRBJ1-2	CASSEARAGGYTF
NA	TRBV5-1	TRBJ2-5	CASSLDGTRVRETQYF
NA	TRBV27	TRBJ1-1	CASSWVGSTEAFF
once	TRBV28	TRBJ2-7	CASSLLDGGSQEQYF
NA	TRBV13	TRBJ2-7	CASTPRENPEQYF
NA	TRBV10-3	TRBJ2-3	CAISGTDTQYF
NA	TRBV5-1	TRBJ1-5	CASSLEAGGNQPQHF
NA	TRBV29-1	TRBJ2-3	CSVTIQDRVGDTQYF
NA	TRBV28	TRBJ2-7	CASRGTGIYEQYF
NA	TRBV6-5	TRBJ1-2	CASIDPGGRGYTF
NA	TRBV27	TRBJ1-4	CASSFAGGNEKLFF
NA	TRBV28	TRBJ2-2	CAVLGLAGGRTGELFF